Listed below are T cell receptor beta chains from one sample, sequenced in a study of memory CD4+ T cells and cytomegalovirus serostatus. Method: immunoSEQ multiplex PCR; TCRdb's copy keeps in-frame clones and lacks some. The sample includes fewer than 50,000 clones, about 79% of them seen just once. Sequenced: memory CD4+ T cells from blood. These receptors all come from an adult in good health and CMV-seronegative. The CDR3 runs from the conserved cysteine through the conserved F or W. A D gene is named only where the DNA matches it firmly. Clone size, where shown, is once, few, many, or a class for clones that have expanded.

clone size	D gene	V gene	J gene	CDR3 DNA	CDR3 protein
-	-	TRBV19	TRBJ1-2	TGTGCCAGTAGTATTCGGGGCCCTATTCAGAGAGGCTACACCTTC	CASSIRGPIQRGYTF
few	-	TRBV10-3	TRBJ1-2	TGTGCCATCAGTGATGGGTTCCGGGCCTCCGGGCGGTCAGATGGCTACACCTTC	CAISDGFRASGRSDGYTF
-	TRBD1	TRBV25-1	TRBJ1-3	TGTGCCAGCAGTGAATATGGGGGACAGGGCCGGACCATATATTTT	CASSEYGGQGRTIYF
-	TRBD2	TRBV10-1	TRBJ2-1	TGCGCCAGCAGCGGCGGGGGGCATGGGGACAATGAGCAGTTCTTC	CASSGGGHGDNEQFF
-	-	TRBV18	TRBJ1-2	TGTGCCAGCTCCCAAGATAAAGCTAACTATGGCTACACCTTC	CASSQDKANYGYTF
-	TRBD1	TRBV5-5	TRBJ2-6	TGTGCCAGCAGCTTGGGGACAGGCAGCTCTGGGGCCAACGTCCTGACTTTC	CASSLGTGSSGANVLTF
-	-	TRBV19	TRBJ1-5	TGTGCCAGCGCTGGACTGGACTTTTATCAGCCCCAGCATTTT	CASAGLDFYQPQHF
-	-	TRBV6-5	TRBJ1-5	TGTGCCAGCAGTTACGGCAGAAATCAGCCCCAGCATTTT	CASSYGRNQPQHF
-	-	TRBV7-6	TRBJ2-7	TGTGCCAGCGGTCTTGTAGGGGGCTACGAGCAGTACTTC	CASGLVGGYEQYF
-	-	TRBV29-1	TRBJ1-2	TGCAGCGTTGTGGCATCTGATGGCTACACCTTC	CSVVASDGYTF
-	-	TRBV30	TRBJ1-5	TGTGCCTGGAGTGTACTTGGGCAGATAAATCAGCCCCAGCATTTT	CAWSVLGQINQPQHF
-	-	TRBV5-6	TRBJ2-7	TGTGCCAGCAGCCCCCTCGACGGGGGATCCTACGAGCAGTACTTC	CASSPLDGGSYEQYF
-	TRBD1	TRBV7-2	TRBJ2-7	TGTGCCAGCAGCTTACGGGACAGCACCTACGAGCAGTACTTC	CASSLRDSTYEQYF
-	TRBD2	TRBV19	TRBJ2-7	TGTGCCACAGGGACTAGCGGGACCGACGAGCAGTACTTC	CATGTSGTDEQYF
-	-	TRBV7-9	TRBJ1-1	TGTGCCAGCAGCTTAGCAGAATGGGGCGTGACTGAAGCTTTCTTT	CASSLAEWGVTEAFF
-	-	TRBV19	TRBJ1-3	TGTGCCAGTAGTATTGGTTTCATCTCTGGAAACACCATATATTTT	CASSIGFISGNTIYF
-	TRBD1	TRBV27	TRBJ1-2	TGTGCCAGCAGTAGGACAGGAACCTCTAACTATGGCTACACCTTC	CASSRTGTSNYGYTF
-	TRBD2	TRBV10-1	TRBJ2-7	TGCGCCAGCAGTGACCCGAGGGCGGGAGGAACTTACGAGCAGTACTTC	CASSDPRAGGTYEQYF
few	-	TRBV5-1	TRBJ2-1	TGCGCCAGCAGTAGGCTAGCGAGTTACAATGAGCAGTTCTTC	CASSRLASYNEQFF
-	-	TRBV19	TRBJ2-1	TGTGCCAGTAACACAGGGAGCTCCTACAATGAGCAGTTCTTC	CASNTGSSYNEQFF
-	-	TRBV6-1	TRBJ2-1	TGTGCCAGCAGGGCGGTTAAATCCTACAATGAGCAGTTCTTC	CASRAVKSYNEQFF
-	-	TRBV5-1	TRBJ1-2	TGCGCCAGCAGCAACGGACAGTATGGCTACACCTTC	CASSNGQYGYTF
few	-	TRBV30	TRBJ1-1	TGTGCCTGGAGTGTATCGCTCGGGGCCGAAGCTTTCTTT	CAWSVSLGAEAFF
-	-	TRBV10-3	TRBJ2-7	TGTGCCATCAGTGAGTCTAAGGAAGAGCAGTACTTC	CAISESKEEQYF
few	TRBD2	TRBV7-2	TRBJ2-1	TGTGCCAGCAGCCTTCTGGGGACTAGCGCGTTCTTC	CASSLLGTSAFF
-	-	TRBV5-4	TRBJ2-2	TGTGCCAGCAGCACCGTAGCGCCGAACACCGGGGAGCTGTTTTTT	CASSTVAPNTGELFF
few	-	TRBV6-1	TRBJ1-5	TGTGCCAGTCTCAGAAGTGTTTCCAATCAGCCCCAGCATTTT	CASLRSVSNQPQHF
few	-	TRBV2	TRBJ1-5	TGTGCCAGCTGTAGGGGAAATAGCAATCAGCCCCAGCATTTT	CASCRGNSNQPQHF
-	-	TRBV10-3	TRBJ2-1	TGTGCCATCAGTGGACACCGCCCGGGAGAGGACAATGAGCAGTTCTTC	CAISGHRPGEDNEQFF
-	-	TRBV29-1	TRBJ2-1	TGCAGCGTTGTTTCCCCAAGCAGCTCCTACAATGAGCAGTTCTTC	CSVVSPSSSYNEQFF
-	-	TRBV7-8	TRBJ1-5	TGTGCCAGCAGCTTAGGGGCCTACAATCAGCCCCAGCATTTT	CASSLGAYNQPQHF
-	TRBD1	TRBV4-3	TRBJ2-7	TGCGCCAGCAGCCAGGGGGCCTTACCGGGACAGGGGGCTAAAAAGTACTTC	CASSQGALPGQGAKKYF
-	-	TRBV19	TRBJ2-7	TGTGCCAGTAGTCCAGGAGGGGTAAGACAGGCCAGCGAGCAGTACTTC	CASSPGGVRQASEQYF
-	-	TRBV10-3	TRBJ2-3	TGTGCCATCAGTGGTACCCTAGGTGGCGGGGGCTTCACAGATACGCAGTATTTT	CAISGTLGGGGFTDTQYF
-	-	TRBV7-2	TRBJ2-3	TGTGCCAGCAGCTTAGCCCGTCGTAGCGTAAGCACAGATACGCAGTATTTT	CASSLARRSVSTDTQYF
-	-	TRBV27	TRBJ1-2	TGTGCCAGCAGCAAAACGACAGAGAGCGGCTACACCTTC	CASSKTTESGYTF
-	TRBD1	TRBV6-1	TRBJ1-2	TGTGCCAGCAGTGACACAGCCAGGGGGTTGAACTATGGCTACACCTTC	CASSDTARGLNYGYTF
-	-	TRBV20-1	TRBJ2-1	TGCAGTGCTTTGGAGGTCAATGAGCAGTTCTTC	CSALEVNEQFF
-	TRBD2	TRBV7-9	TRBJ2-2	TGTGCCAGCAGCCCCCCCAGTGTTAGCGGGACTAACACCGGGGAGCTGTTTTTT	CASSPPSVSGTNTGELFF
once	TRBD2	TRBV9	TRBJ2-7	TGTGCCAGCAGCGCCCAACTAGCGGTGGGGGAGCAGTACTTC	CASSAQLAVGEQYF
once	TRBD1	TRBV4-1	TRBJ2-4	TGCGCCAGCAGCCAAGGGTTTGGCAGGGGGCGCGACAAAAACATTCAGTACTTC	CASSQGFGRGRDKNIQYF
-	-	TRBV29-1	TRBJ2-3	TGCAGCGTTGGGGGCAAGGGGGATACGCAGTATTTT	CSVGGKGDTQYF
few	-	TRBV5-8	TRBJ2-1	TGTGCCAGCAGCTTGGTTCTCGGGGGCCCCTACAATGAGCAGTTCTTC	CASSLVLGGPYNEQFF
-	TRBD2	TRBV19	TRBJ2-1	TGTGCCAGTAGGAGTTGGCGGGAGGATTACAATGAGCAGTTCTTC	CASRSWREDYNEQFF
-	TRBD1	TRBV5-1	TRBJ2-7	TGCGCCAGCAGCTTGGAGGCCAGGGGGCTATACGAGCAGTACTTC	CASSLEARGLYEQYF
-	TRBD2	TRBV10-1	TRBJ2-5	TGCGCCAGCAGTGAGTCGATTGGGGGGGGAACAGAGACCCAGTACTTC	CASSESIGGGTETQYF